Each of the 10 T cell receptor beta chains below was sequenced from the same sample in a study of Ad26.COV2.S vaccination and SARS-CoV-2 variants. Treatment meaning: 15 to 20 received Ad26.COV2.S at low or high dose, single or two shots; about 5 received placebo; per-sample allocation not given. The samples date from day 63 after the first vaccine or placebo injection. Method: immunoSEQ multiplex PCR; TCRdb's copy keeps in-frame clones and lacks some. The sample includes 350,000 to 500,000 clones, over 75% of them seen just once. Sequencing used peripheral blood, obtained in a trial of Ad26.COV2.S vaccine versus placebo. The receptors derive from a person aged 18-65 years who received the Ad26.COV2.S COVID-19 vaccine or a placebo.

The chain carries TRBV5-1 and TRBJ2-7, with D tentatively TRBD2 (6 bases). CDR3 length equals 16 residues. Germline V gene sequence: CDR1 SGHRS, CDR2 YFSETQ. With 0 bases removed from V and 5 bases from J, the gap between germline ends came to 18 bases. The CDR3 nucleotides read TGCGCCAGCAGCTTGGTTTATGGAGGGGAAGGGCACGAGCAGTACTTC. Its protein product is CASSLVYGGEGHEQYF.

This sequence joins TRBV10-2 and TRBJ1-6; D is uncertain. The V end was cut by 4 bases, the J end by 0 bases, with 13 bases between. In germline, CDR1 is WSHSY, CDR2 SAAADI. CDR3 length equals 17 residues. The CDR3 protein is CASSARPISSYNSPLHF. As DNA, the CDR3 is TGCGCCAGCAGTGCCAGGCCGATAAGCTCCTATAATTCACCCCTCCACTTT.

The CDR3 coding sequence is TGTGCCATCAGTGAGTCGGGACGGGGGGGTTACACAGATACGCAGTATTTT. This sequence encodes CAISESGRGGYTDTQYF. The chain couples TRBV10-3 to TRBJ2-3, with 8 nucleotides matching TRBD2. Germline CDR1 reads ENHRY; CDR2 reads SYGVKD. Trimming at V came to 0 bases and at J to 2 bases, leaving 7 bases not matched to a gene. This CDR3 contains 17 residues.

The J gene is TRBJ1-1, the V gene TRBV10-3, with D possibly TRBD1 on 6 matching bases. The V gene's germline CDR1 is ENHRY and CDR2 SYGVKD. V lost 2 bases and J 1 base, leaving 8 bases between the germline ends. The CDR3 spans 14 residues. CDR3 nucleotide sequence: TGTGCCATCAGTGAGCAGGGGCGGAACACTGAAGCTTTCTTT. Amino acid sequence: CAISEQGRNTEAFF.

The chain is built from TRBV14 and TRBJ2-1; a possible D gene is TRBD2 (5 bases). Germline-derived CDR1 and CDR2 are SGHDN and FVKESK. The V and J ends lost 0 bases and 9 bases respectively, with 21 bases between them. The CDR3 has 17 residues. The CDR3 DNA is TGTGCCAGCAGCCAAGATTTTCGGGCTTATTTTACTAGTGAGCAGTTCTTC. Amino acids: CASSQDFRAYFTSEQFF.

The CDR3 region is CASSSPGQGNYGYTF. CDR3 in DNA: TGTGCCAGCAGCTCACCGGGACAGGGGAACTATGGCTACACCTTC. V usage is TRBV5-6 and J usage is TRBJ1-2; 10 bases line up with TRBD1. The CDR3 consists of 15 residues. Germline CDR1 is SGHDT and CDR2 is YYEEEE. V gave up 3 bases and J gave up 2 bases; unmatched junction bases: 4.

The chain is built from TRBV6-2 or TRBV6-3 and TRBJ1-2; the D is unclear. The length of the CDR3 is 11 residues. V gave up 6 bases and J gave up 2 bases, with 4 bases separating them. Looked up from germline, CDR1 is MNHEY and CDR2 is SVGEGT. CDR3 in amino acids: CASSRNYGYTF. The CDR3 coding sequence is TGTGCCAGCAGCCGAAACTATGGCTACACCTTC.

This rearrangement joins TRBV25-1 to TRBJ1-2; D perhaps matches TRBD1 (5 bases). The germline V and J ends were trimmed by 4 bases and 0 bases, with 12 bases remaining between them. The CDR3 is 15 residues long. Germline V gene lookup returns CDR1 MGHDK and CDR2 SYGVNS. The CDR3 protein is CASSGGSIANYGYTF. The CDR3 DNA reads TGTGCCAGCAGTGGGGGGAGTATCGCTAACTATGGCTACACCTTC.

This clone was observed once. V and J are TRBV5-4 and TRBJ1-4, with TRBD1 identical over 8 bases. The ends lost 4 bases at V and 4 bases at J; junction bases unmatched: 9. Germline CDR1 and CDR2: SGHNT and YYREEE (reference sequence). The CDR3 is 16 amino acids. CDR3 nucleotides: TGTGCCAGCAGCCAAACGACAGGGGCCTTTAATGAAAAACTGTTTTTT. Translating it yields CASSQTTGAFNEKLFF.

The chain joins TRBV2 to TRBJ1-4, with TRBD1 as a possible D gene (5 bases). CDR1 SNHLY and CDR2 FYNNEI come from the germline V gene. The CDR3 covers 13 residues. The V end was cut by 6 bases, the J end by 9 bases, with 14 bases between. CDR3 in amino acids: CASSPDTLKKLFF. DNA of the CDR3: TGTGCCAGCAGCCCGGACACTTTGAAAAAACTGTTTTTT.